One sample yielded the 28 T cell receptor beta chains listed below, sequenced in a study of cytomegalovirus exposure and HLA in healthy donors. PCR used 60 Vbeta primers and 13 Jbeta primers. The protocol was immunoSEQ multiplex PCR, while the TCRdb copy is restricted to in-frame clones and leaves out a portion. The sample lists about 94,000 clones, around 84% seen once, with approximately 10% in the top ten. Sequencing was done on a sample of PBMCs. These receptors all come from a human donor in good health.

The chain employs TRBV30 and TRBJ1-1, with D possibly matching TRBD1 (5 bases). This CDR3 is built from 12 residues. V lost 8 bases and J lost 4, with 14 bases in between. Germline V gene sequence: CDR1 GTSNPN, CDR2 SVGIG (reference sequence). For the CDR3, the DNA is TGTGCCCGTAGTTCAGGGCTCACTGAAGCTTTCTTT. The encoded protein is CARSSGLTEAFF.

The CDR3 nucleotides read TGTGCCAGCAGTTTATTAGGGACAGGGGGCACTGAAGCTTTCTTT. Protein sequence: CASSLLGTGGTEAFF. The chain has TRBV28 and TRBJ1-1; 11 nucleotides match TRBD1. The V segment lost 1 base and the J segment 4 bases; nucleotides outside the gene matches: 2. The CDR3 has 15 amino acids. CDR1 MDHEN and CDR2 SYDVKM come from the germline V gene.

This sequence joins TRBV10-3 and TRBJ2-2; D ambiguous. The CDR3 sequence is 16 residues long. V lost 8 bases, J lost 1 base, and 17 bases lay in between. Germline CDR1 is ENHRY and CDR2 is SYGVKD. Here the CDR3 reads CAIFKTSLGNTGELFF. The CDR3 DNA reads TGTGCCATCTTCAAAACGTCCCTCGGGAACACCGGGGAGCTGTTTTTT.

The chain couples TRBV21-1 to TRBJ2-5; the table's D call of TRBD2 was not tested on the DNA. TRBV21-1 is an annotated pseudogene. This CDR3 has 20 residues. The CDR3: CASSNFPGLAGIGYQETQYF. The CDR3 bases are TGTGCCAGCAGCAATTTTCCGGGACTAGCGGGAATCGGGTACCAAGAGACCCAGTACTTC.

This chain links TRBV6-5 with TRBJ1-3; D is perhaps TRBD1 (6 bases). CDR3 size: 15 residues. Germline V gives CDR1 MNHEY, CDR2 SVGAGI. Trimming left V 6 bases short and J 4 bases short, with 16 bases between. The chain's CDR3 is CASSLAGTRGNTIYF. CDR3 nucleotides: TGTGCCAGCAGCCTGGCCGGGACAAGAGGAAACACCATATATTTT.

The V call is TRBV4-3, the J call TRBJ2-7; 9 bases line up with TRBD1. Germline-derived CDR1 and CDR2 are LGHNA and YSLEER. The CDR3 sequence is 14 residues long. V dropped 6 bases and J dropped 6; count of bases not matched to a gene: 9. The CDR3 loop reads CASSLGQGFSEQYF. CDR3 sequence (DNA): TGCGCCAGCAGTCTGGGACAGGGTTTTTCCGAGCAGTACTTC.

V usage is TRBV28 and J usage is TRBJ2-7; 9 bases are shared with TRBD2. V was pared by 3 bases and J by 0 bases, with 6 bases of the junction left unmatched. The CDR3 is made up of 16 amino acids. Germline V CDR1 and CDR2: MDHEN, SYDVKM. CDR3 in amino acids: CASSFGSSGASYEQYF. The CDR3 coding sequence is TGTGCCAGCAGTTTTGGGTCTAGCGGGGCCTCCTACGAGCAGTACTTC.

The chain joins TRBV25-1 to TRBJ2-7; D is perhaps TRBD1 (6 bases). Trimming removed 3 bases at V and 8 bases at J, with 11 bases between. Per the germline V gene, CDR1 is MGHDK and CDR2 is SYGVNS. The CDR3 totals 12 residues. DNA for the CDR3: TGTGCCAGCAGTGAGACAGGTTTCCAGCAGTACTTC. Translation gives CASSETGFQQYF.

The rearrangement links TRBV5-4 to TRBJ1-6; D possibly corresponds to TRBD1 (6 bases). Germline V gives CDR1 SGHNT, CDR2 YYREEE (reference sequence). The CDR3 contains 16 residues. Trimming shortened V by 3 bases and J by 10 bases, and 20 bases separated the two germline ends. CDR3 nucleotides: TGTGCCAGCAGCTCCATTTGGGGGCAAGGTGGATCACCCCTCCACTTT. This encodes CASSSIWGQGGSPLHF.

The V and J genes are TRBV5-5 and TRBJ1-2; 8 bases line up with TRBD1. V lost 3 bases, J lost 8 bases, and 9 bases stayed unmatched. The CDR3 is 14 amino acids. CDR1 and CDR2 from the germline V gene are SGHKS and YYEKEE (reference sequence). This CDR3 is CASSSSPGTGGYTF. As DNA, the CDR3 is TGTGCCAGCAGCTCCTCTCCAGGGACAGGAGGCTACACCTTC.

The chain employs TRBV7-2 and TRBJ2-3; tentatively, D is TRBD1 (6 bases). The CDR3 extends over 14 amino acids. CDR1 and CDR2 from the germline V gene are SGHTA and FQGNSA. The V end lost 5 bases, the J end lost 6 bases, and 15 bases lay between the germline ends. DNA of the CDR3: TGTGCCAGCAGCCCACTAGGAAGGGGGGATACGCAGTATTTT. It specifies CASSPLGRGDTQYF.

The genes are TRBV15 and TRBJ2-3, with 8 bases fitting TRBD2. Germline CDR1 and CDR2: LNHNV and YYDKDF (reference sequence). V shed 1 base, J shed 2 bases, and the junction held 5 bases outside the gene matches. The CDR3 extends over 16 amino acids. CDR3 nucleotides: TGTGCCACCAGCAGAGGGGGTAGCGGGACCACAGATACGCAGTATTTT. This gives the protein CATSRGGSGTTDTQYF.

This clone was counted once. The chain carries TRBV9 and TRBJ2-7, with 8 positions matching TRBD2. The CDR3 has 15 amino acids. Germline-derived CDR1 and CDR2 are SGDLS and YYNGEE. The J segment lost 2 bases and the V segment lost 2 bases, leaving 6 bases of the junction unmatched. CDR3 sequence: CASSVGDSGTYEQYF. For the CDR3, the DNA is TGTGCCAGCAGCGTTGGAGATAGCGGGACCTACGAGCAGTACTTC.

CDR3 nucleotides: TGTGCCAGCAGTTTGGGGGCGGGGGCCCCAGCCACAGATACGCAGTATTTT. Translation: CASSLGAGAPATDTQYF. This chain connects TRBV28 to TRBJ2-3, with a tentative D call TRBD2 (7 bases). V dropped 3 bases and J dropped 2 bases, with 18 bases sitting between them. The CDR3 has 17 residues. The V gene's germline CDR1 is MDHEN and CDR2 SYDVKM.

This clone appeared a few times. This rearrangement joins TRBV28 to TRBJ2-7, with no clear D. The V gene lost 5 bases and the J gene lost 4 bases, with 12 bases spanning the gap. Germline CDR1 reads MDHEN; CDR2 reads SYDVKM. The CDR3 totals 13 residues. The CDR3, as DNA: TGTGCCAGCAGTACCTCCCCGGTGTACGAGCAGTACTTC. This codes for CASSTSPVYEQYF.

Written as DNA, the CDR3 is TGCAGCGCCCGTCGGGGGGTAAGGACTGAAGCTTTCTTT. This codes for CSARRGVRTEAFF. The chain has TRBV29-1 and TRBJ1-1; possible D gene TRBD1, 5 bases. Germline V gives CDR1 SQVTM, CDR2 ANQGSEA. This CDR3 has 13 amino acids. V dropped 7 bases and J dropped 5 bases, with 17 bases sitting between them. Drawing the rest from reference TRBV29-1 and TRBJ1-1, the complete variable domain is SAVISQKPSRDICQRGTSLTIQCQVDSQVTMMFWYRQQPGQSLTLIATANQGSEATYESGFVIDKFPISRPNLTFSTLTVSNMSPEDSSIYLCSARRGVRTEAFFGQGTRLTVV.

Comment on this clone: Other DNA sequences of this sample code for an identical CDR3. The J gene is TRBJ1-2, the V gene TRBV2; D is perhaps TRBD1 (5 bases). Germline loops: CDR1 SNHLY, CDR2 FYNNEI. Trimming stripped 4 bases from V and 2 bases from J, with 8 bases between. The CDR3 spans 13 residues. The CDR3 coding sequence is TGTGCCAGCAGTGGGCAGGGAAACTATGGCTACACCTTC. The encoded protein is CASSGQGNYGYTF.

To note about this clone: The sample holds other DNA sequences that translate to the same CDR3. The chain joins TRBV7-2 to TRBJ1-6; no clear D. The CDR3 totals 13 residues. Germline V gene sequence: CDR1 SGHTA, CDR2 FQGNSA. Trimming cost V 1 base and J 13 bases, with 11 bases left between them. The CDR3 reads CASSLGGRGPLHF. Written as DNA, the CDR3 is TGTGCCAGCAGCTTAGGAGGTCGAGGGCCCCTCCACTTT.

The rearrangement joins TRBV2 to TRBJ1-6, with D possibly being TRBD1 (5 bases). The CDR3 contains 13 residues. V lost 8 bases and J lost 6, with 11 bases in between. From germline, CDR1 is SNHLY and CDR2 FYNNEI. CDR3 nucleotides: TGTGCCAGCGCTAGGGGCAGTAATTCACCCCTCCACTTT. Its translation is CASARGSNSPLHF. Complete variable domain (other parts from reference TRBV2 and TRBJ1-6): EPEVTQTPSHQVTQMGQEVILRCVPISNHLYFYWYRQILGQKVEFLVSFYNNEISEKSEIFDDQFSVERPDGSNFTLKIRSTKLEDSAMYFCASARGSNSPLHFGNGTRLTVT.

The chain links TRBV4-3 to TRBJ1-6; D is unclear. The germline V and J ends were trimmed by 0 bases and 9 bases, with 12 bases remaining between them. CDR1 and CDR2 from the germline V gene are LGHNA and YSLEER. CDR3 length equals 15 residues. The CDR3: CASSQDPPGASPLHF. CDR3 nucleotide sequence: TGCGCCAGCAGCCAAGACCCCCCGGGAGCTTCACCCCTCCACTTT.

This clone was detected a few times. CDR3 region: CASSNPLAGGPGQETQYF. The DNA of the CDR3 is TGCGCCAGCAGCAATCCCCTAGCGGGAGGGCCGGGGCAAGAGACCCAGTACTTC. V and J are TRBV5-1 and TRBJ2-5, with 12 bases aligning to TRBD2. Germline CDR1 SGHRS, CDR2 YFSETQ. CDR3 length: 18 amino acids. V was clipped by 4 bases and J by 2 bases; unmatched bases: 12.

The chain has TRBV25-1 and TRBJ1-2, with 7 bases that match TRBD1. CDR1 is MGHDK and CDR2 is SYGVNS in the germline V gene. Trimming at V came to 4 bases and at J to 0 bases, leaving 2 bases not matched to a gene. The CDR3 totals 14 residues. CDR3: CASSGDRPNYGYTF. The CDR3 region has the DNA TGTGCCAGCAGTGGGGACAGACCTAACTATGGCTACACCTTC.

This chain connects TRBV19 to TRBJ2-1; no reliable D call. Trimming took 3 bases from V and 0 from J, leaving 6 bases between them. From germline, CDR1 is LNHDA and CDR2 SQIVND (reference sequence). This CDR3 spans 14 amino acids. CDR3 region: CASSMLSSYNEQFF. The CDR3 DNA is TGTGCCAGTAGTATGCTTAGCTCCTACAATGAGCAGTTCTTC.

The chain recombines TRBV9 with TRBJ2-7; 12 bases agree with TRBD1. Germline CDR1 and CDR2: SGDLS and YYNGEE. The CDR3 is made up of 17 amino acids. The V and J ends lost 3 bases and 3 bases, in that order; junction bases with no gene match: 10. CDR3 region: CASSGGQGAVGNYEQYF. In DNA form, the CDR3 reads TGTGCCAGCAGCGGGGGACAGGGGGCCGTCGGAAACTACGAGCAGTACTTC.

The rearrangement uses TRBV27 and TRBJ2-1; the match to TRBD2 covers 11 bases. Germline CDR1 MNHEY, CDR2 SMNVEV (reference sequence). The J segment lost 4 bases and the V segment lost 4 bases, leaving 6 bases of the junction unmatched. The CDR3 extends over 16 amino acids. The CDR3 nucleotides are TGTGCCAGCAGTTCATTGAGACTAGCGGGGTACAATGAGCAGTTCTTC. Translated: CASSSLRLAGYNEQFF.

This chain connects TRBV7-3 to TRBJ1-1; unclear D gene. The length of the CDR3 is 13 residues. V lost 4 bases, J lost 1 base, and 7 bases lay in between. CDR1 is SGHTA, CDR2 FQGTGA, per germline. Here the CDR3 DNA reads TGTGCCAGCAGCTCACAGTGGAACACTGAAGCTTTCTTT. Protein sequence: CASSSQWNTEAFF.

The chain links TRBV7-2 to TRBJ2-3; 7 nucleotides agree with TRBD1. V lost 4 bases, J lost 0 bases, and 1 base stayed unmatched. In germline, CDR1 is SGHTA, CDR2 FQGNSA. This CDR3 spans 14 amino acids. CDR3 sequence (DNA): TGTGCCAGCAGCTCAGGGGGTAGCACAGATACGCAGTATTTT. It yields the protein CASSSGGSTDTQYF.

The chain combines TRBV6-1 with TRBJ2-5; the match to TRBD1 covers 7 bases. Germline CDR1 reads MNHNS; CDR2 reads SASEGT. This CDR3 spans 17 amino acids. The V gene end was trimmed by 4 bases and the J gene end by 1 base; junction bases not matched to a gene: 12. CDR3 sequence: CASSAYLMTGTQETQYF. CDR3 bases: TGTGCCAGCAGTGCGTACCTTATGACAGGGACCCAAGAGACCCAGTACTTC.